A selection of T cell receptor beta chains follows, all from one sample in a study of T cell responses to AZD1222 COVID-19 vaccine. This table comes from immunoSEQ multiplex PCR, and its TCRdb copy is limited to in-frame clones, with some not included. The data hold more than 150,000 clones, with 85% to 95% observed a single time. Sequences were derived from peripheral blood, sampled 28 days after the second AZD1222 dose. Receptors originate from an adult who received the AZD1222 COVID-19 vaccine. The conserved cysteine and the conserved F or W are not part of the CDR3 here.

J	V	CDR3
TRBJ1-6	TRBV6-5	ASVRDGDNSPLH
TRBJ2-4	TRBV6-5	ASSYSNRVGTIQY
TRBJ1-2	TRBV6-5	ASSWGARGDGYT
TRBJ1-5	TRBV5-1	ASSWKGNQPQH
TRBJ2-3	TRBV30	AWTVGLAGSSTDTQY
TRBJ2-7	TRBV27	ASSLRGLYEQY
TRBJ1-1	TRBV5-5	ASSRAGQGAGGEAF
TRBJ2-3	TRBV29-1	SVTGAGTDTQY
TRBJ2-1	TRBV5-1	ASRHTYNEQF
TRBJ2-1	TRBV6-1	ASSDDAGPYNEQF
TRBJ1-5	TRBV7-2	ASSYTGDQPQH
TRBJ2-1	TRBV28	ASKDRGRNEQF
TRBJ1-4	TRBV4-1	ASSQYRANEKLF
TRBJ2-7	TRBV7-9	ASSLSSIAEQY
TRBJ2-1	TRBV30	AWGTSGRNEQF
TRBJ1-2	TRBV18	ASSQQGNGYT
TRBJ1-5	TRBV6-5	ASSSGGAKGQPQH
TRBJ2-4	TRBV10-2	ASQYYSGIGYIQY
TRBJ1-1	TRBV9	ASSERTWGNTEAF
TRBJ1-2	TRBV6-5	ASRTPGGYGYT
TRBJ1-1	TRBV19	ASSHGDRGLSAEAF
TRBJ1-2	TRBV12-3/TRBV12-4	ASIHGGGPGYT
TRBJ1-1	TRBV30	AGARGTLNTEAF
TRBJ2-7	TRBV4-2	ASSRLTEGYEQY
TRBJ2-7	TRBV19	ASSPAAGGFYEQY
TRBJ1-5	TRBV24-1	ATSDLQAGGLDQPQH
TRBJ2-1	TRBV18	ASSPPGGSYNEQF
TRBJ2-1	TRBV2	ASSEGDIRGGFNEQF
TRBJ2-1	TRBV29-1	SVGHTNEQF
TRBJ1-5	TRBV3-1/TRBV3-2	ASSQDWGGNQPQH
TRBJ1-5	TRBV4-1	ASSQVAGGNYQPQH
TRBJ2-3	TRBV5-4	ASSLAGGSSTDTQY
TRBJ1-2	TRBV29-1	SVVGLGYT
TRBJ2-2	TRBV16	ASSQQLAGVPSNTGELF
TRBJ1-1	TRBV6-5	ASSYSLQSEAF
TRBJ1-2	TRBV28	ASSSHGYT
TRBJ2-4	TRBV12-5	ASGINRPPWY
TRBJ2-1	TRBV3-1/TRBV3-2	ASSPPWTSASLYNEQF
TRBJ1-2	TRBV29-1	SVDQNYGYT
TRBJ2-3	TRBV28	ASEEASTDTQY